This T cell receptor (beta chain) was identified in a study of control samples from healthy donors and cancer patients. Worth noting for this clone: This sample also contains other DNA sequences that code for the same CDR3.

The CDR3 loop spans 12 amino acids. Germline V gives CDR1 KGHSH, CDR2 LQKENI. Deletions cut 3 bases from V and 4 bases from J, with 6 bases between. TCRdb keeps only in-frame clones here, not all; method: immunoSEQ multiplex PCR. This table has 160,000 or so clones, 96% appearing once. This TCR was sampled from a woman in her twenties or thirties in good health. The rearrangement joins TRBV18 to TRBJ1-2; a possible D gene is TRBD1 (6 bases). Sequences were obtained from blood. The CDR3 loop reads CASSPDSYGYTF. CDR3 coding DNA: TGTGCCAGCTCACCGGACAGCTATGGCTACACCTTC.